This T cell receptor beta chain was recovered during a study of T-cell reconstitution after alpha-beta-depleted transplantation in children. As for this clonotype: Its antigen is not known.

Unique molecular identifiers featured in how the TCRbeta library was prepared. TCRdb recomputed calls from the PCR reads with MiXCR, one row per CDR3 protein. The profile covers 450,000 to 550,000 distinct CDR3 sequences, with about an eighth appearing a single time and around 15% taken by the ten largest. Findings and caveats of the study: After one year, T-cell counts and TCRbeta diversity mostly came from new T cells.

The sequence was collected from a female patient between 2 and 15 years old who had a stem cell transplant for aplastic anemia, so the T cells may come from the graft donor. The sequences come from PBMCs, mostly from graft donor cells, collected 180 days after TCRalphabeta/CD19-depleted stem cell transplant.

CDR3 sequence (DNA): TGCGCCAGCAGCCCTGGCCACGTCAGGGGGGCAGGGACCCAGTACTTC. Amino acids: CASSPGHVRGAGTQYF. The chain combines TRBV5-1 with TRBJ2-5; D is possibly TRBD1 (7 bases). The CDR3 consists of 16 residues. Trimming removed 4 bases from V and 7 bases from J, with 23 bases in between. Germline V gene sequence: CDR1 SGHRS, CDR2 YFSETQ.